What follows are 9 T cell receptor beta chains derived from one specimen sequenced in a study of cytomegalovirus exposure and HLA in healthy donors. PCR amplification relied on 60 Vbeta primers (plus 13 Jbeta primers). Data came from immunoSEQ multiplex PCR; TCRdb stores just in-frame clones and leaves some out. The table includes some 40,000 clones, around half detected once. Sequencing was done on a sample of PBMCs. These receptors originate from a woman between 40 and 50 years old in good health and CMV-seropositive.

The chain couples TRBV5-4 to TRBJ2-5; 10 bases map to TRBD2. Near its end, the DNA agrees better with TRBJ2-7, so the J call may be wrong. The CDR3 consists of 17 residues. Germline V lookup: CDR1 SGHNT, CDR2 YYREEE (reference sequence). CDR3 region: CASSLGSGGALFHEQYF. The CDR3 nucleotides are TGTGCCAGCAGCTTGGGGAGCGGGGGGGCCCTATTCCACGAGCAGTACTTC.

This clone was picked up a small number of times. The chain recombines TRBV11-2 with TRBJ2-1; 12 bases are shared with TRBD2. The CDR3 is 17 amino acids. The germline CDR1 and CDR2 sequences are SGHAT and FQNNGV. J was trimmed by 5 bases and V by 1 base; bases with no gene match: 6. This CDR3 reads CASSLVGLAGRNNEQFF. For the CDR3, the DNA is TGTGCCAGCAGCTTAGTCGGACTAGCGGGGAGAAACAATGAGCAGTTCTTC. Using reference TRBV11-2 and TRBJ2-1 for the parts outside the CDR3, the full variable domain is EAGVAQSPRYKIIEKRQSVAFWCNPISGHATLYWYQQILGQGPKLLIQFQNNGVVDDSQLPKDRFSAERLKGVDSTLKIQPAKLEDSAVYLCASSLVGLAGRNNEQFFGPGTRLTVL.

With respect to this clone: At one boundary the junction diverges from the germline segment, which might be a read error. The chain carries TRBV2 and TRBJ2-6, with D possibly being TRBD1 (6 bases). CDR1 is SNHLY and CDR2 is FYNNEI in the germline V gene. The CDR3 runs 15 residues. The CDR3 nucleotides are TGTGCCAGCACCGTCAGGGGCGCTGGGGCCAACGTCCTGGCTTTC. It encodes CASTVRGAGANVLAF.

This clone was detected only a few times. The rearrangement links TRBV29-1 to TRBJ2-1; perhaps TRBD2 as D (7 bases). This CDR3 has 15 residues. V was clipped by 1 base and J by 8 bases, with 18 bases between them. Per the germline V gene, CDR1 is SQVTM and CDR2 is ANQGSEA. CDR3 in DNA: TGCAGCGTTGAAGTGGCAGGTACGGGGGGCGATGAGCAGTTCTTC. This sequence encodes CSVEVAGTGGDEQFF.

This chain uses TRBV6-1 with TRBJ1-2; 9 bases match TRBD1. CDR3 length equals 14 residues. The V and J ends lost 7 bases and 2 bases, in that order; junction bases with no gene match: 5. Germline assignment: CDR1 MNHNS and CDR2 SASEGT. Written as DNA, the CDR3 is TGTGCCAGCACCGAACAGGGGGCGAACTATGGCTACACCTTC. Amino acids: CASTEQGANYGYTF.

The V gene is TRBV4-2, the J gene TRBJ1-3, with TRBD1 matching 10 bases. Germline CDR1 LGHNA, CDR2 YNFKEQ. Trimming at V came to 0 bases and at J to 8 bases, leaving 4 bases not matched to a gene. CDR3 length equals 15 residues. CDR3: CASSQETGGWDTIYF. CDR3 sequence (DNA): TGTGCCAGCAGCCAAGAGACAGGGGGCTGGGACACCATATATTTT.

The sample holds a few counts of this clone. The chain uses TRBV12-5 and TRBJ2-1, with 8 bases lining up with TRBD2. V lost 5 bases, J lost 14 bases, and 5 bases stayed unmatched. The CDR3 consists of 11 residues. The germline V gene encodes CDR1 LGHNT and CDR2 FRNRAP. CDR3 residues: CASGTFGGEFF. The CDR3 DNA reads TGTGCTAGTGGTACTTTCGGGGGGGAGTTCTTC.

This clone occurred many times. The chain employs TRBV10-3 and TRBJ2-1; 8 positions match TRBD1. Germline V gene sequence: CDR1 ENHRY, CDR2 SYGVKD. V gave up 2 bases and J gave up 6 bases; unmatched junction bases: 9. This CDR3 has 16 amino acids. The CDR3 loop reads CAISESGQGPINEQFF. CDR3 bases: TGTGCCATCAGTGAGAGTGGACAGGGTCCCATCAATGAGCAGTTCTTC.

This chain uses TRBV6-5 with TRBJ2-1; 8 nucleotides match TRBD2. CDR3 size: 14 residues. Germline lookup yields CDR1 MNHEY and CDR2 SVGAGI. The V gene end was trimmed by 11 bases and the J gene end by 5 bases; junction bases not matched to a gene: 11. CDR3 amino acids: CAASRTSFDNEQFF. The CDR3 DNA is TGTGCCGCTTCGCGGACTAGCTTCGACAATGAGCAGTTCTTC.